What follows are 22 T cell receptor beta chains derived from one specimen sequenced in a study of CD8 T cells in Susac syndrome. A quantity of about 0.5 to 1 ug RNA underwent reverse transcription using random hexamers. One entry per CDR3 protein, called by TCRdb with MiXCR from the immunoSEQ multiplex PCR reads. This table has 210,000 or so distinct CDR3 sequences, about 95% appearing once. Sequencing input: CD4+ T cells from PBMCs. The receptors stem from a human donor with Susac syndrome.

V is TRBV12-5 and J is TRBJ1-2, with D tentatively TRBD1 (6 bases). Germline V lookup: CDR1 LGHNT, CDR2 FRNRAP. The CDR3 sequence is 14 residues long. Trimming removed 4 bases at V and 2 bases at J, with 11 bases between. CDR3 DNA sequence: TGTGCTAGTGGTTCACAGGGCGCGAACTATGGCTACACCTTC. This codes for CASGSQGANYGYTF.

The chain is built from TRBV6-5 and TRBJ1-2; D gene uncertain. CDR1 and CDR2 (germline): MNHEY, SVGAGI. Trimming took off 6 bases at V and 3 bases at J, with 11 bases between the two ends. The CDR3 covers 13 residues. The DNA for the CDR3 is TGTGCCAGCAGCCCTCAAGTGTACTATGGCTACACCTTC. Protein product: CASSPQVYYGYTF.

The rearrangement uses TRBV6-2 or TRBV6-3 and TRBJ2-7; 7 nucleotides align to TRBD1. Germline loops: CDR1 MNHEY, CDR2 SVGEGT. This CDR3 is built from 15 residues. J was trimmed by 0 bases and V by 6 bases; bases with no gene match: 8. Here the CDR3 reads CASSTRQGSSYEQYF. CDR3 in DNA: TGTGCCAGCAGCACTAGACAGGGCAGCTCCTACGAGCAGTACTTC.

J is TRBJ1-6 and V is TRBV5-6; D may be TRBD1 (5 bases). The CDR3 consists of 16 residues. V lost 5 bases, J lost 6 bases, and 18 bases lay in between. Germline CDR1 reads SGHDT; CDR2 reads YYEEEE. This chain's CDR3 is CASSLTVAAGNSPLHF. In DNA form, the CDR3 reads TGTGCCAGCAGTTTGACAGTCGCTGCTGGTAATTCACCCCTCCACTTT.

The gene calls are TRBV6-6 and TRBJ1-2; no firm D call. V lost 2 bases to trimming and J lost 8 bases, with 12 bases between them. This CDR3 is 13 amino acids long. Germline V gene data show CDR1 as MNHNY and CDR2 as SVGAGI (reference sequence). In DNA form, the CDR3 reads TGTGCCAGCAGTTACGATTCCAAGCGAGGCTACACCTTC. This gives the protein CASSYDSKRGYTF.

The chain recombines TRBV30 with TRBJ1-1, with a possible D match to TRBD1 (6 bases). Germline CDR1 reads GTSNPN; CDR2 reads SVGIG (reference sequence). This CDR3 has 17 residues. V gave up 3 bases and J gave up 5 bases, with 25 bases separating them. CDR3 in amino acids: CAWRPLFNREGETEAFF. Here the CDR3 DNA reads TGTGCCTGGAGGCCCCTCTTCAACAGGGAAGGAGAAACTGAAGCTTTCTTT.

The chain carries TRBV5-5 and TRBJ2-3; D is possibly TRBD1 or TRBD2 (5 bases each). V lost 7 bases, J lost 0 bases, and 9 bases lay in between. Germline CDR1 is SGHKS and CDR2 is YYEKEE (reference sequence). CDR3 length: 13 residues. The CDR3 DNA sequence: TGTGCCAGCTGGGACGGTAGCACAGATACGCAGTATTTT. Its protein is CASWDGSTDTQYF.

The CDR3 bases are TGCAGTGCTAGGGGGGGCACTAGCGGGCACCAAGAGACCCAGTACTTC. It codes for CSARGGTSGHQETQYF. The V and J genes are TRBV20-1 and TRBJ2-5; 9 nucleotides match TRBD2. Germline-derived CDR1 and CDR2 are DFQATT and SNEGSKA (reference sequence). The CDR3 length is 16 residues. The V segment lost 3 bases and the J segment 0 bases; nucleotides outside the gene matches: 8.

The chain recombines TRBV12-3 or TRBV12-4 with TRBJ2-5; no clear D gene. The CDR3 has 14 amino acids. V lost 6 bases and J 5 bases, leaving 16 bases between the germline ends. The CDR3 DNA follows: TGTGCCAGCAGACCGACCGCGATGGGGGAGACCCAGTACTTC. Protein product: CASRPTAMGETQYF.

The J gene is TRBJ2-1, the V gene TRBV10-3; 7 positions agree with TRBD1. V trimming: 9 bases; J trimming: 8 bases; junction bases outside the gene matches: 4. CDR3 length: 11 amino acids. CDR1 ENHRY and CDR2 SYGVKD come from the germline V gene. DNA for the CDR3: TGTGCCATAGCTACAGGGGATGAGCAGTTCTTC. Amino acid sequence: CAIATGDEQFF.

The J gene is TRBJ1-1, the V gene TRBV30; D is ambiguous. V was clipped by 2 bases and J by 10 bases, with 11 bases between them. Germline CDR1 and CDR2: GTSNPN and SVGIG (reference sequence). The CDR3 runs 11 residues. DNA for the CDR3: TGTGCCTGGAGTCCTACAGACGGAGCTTTCTTT. As protein: CAWSPTDGAFF.

The chain joins TRBV7-2 to TRBJ2-3, with 9 bases aligning to TRBD2. After removal of 4 bases from V and 6 bases from J, the junction contained 11 bases not matched to a gene. CDR3 length: 16 residues. Germline CDR1 reads SGHTA; CDR2 reads FQGNSA. In nucleotides, the CDR3 is TGTGCCAGCAGCTCTCCCCGCGGGGGGGCCGCGGATACGCAGTATTTT. This encodes CASSSPRGGAADTQYF.

The chain uses TRBV12-3 or TRBV12-4 and TRBJ2-3, with D possibly being TRBD1 (5 bases). CDR3 length: 14 amino acids. Between the trimmed V and J ends, which lost 4 bases and 1 base, there was a span of 9 bases. The CDR3 loop reads CASSSATGTDTQYF. The CDR3 nucleotides read TGTGCCAGCAGTTCTGCGACAGGCACAGATACGCAGTATTTT.

The CDR3 spells CASSLGAAHTADTQYF. As DNA, the CDR3 is TGTGCCAGCAGCTTAGGCGCGGCACACACAGCAGATACGCAGTATTTT. The genes are TRBV11-2 and TRBJ2-3; no clear D gene. Trimming left V 1 base short and J 4 bases short, with 15 bases between. CDR1 and CDR2 from the germline V gene are SGHAT and FQNNGV. The CDR3 consists of 16 residues.

The V gene is TRBV6-1, the J gene TRBJ1-6; D gene ambiguous. Trimming left V 0 bases short and J 4 bases short, with 10 bases between. Germline V gene lookup returns CDR1 MNHNS and CDR2 SASEGT. This CDR3 is built from 16 residues. CDR3 residues: CASSEAATGYNSPLHF. CDR3 bases: TGTGCCAGCAGTGAAGCGGCGACGGGATATAATTCACCCCTCCACTTT.

This chain uses TRBV6-5 with TRBJ2-7, with D possibly called TRBD1 or TRBD2 (5 bases each). The CDR3 is 15 residues long. With 6 bases removed from V and 4 bases from J, the gap between germline ends came to 19 bases. From germline, CDR1 is MNHEY and CDR2 SVGAGI. DNA for the CDR3: TGTGCCAGCAGCCCGGGGCGGGCGTCCTTATACGAGCAGTACTTC. Residues: CASSPGRASLYEQYF.

V is TRBV20-1 and J is TRBJ2-2; tentatively, D is TRBD1 (8 bases). CDR3 size: 17 residues. Per germline, CDR1 DFQATT and CDR2 SNEGSKA (reference sequence). V was cut by 3 bases and J by 4 bases, with 21 bases left in between. The CDR3 here is CSASILGGTGTTGELFF. In nucleotides, the CDR3 is TGCAGTGCTAGTATTTTGGGAGGGACAGGCACCACCGGGGAGCTGTTTTTT.

This clonotype was seen once. The rearrangement uses TRBV3-1 and TRBJ1-5; D gene unclear. The germline V gene encodes CDR1 LGHDT and CDR2 YNNKEL (reference sequence). The CDR3 is 13 amino acids. Between the trimmed V and J ends, which lost 0 bases and 7 bases, there was a span of 7 bases. The CDR3: CASSQDQRQPQHF. The CDR3 DNA reads TGTGCCAGCAGCCAAGATCAACGGCAGCCCCAGCATTTT.

This clonotype was counted a single time. The chain links TRBV20-1 to TRBJ1-6; 10 bases fit TRBD1. With 6 bases clipped from V and 5 bases from J, the junction kept 4 bases outside the gene matches. Germline values: CDR1 DFQATT, CDR2 SNEGSKA (reference sequence). This CDR3 contains 14 residues. For the CDR3, the DNA is TGCAGTGCACCGACAGGGGGCGATAATTCACCCCTCCACTTT. This encodes CSAPTGGDNSPLHF.

The CDR3 bases are TGTGCCAGCAGCTTAGAAGGGAGTAGCGGGGGGCCCACAGATACGCAGTATTTT. It codes for CASSLEGSSGGPTDTQYF. The chain is built from TRBV11-2 and TRBJ2-3; 10 nucleotides agree with TRBD2. Germline V gene sequence: CDR1 SGHAT, CDR2 FQNNGV. The CDR3 loop spans 18 amino acids. J was trimmed by 2 bases and V by 0 bases; bases with no gene match: 8.

This clonotype was observed once. The chain is built from TRBV19 and TRBJ1-5; the D is unclear. The CDR3 has 15 amino acids. Trimming took 6 bases from V and 0 from J, leaving 12 bases between them. The V gene's germline CDR1 is LNHDA and CDR2 SQIVND (reference sequence). Here the CDR3 DNA reads TGTGCCAGTAGACCCACAATAACTAGCAATCAGCCCCAGCATTTT. Translated, it gives CASRPTITSNQPQHF.

The gene calls are TRBV5-1 and TRBJ2-2, with 7 bases lining up with TRBD1. Germline V gene data show CDR1 as SGHRS and CDR2 as YFSETQ. V lost 4 bases and J lost 0; bases outside the gene matches: 3. The CDR3 spans 15 residues. CDR3 region: CASSLGTANTGELFF. DNA of the CDR3: TGCGCCAGCAGCCTCGGGACAGCGAACACCGGGGAGCTGTTTTTT.